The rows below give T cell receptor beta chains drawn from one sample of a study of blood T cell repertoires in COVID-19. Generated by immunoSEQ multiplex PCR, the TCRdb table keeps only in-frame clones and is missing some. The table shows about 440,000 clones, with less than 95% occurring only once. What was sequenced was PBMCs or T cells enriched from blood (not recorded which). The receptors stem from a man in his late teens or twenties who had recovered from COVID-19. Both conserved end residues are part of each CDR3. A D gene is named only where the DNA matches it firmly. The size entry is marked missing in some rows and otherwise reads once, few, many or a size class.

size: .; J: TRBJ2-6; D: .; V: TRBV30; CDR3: CAWSVPGGTGANVLTF; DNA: TGTGCCTGGAGTGTACCGGGGGGCACTGGGGCCAACGTCCTGACTTTC
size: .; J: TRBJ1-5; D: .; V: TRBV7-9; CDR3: CASSENSNQPQHF; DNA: TGTGCCAGCAGCGAGAATAGCAATCAGCCCCAGCATTTT
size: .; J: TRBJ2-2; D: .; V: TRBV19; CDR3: CASSSFSGENTGELFF; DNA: TGTGCCAGTAGTTCCTTCAGCGGCGAGAACACCGGGGAGCTGTTTTTT
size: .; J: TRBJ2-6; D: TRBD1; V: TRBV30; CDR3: CAWSVDRVGANVLTF; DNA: TGTGCCTGGAGTGTTGACAGGGTTGGGGCCAACGTCCTGACTTTC
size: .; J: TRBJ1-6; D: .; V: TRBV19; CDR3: CASSFGPPSSNSPLHF; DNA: TGTGCCAGTAGTTTTGGGCCGCCCTCATCTAATTCACCCCTCCACTTT
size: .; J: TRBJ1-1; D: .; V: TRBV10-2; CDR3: CASSEQFTEAFF; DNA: TGCGCCAGCAGTGAACAGTTTACTGAAGCTTTCTTT
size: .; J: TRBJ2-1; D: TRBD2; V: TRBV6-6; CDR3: CASSPILGGTYNEQFF; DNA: TGTGCCAGCAGTCCAATCCTGGGGGGGACCTACAATGAGCAGTTCTTC
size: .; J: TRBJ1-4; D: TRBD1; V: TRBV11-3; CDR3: CASSLRQGTNEKLFF; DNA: TGTGCCAGCAGCTTAAGACAGGGAACTAATGAAAAACTGTTTTTT
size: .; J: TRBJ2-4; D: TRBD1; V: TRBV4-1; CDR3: CASSQGSDRGNIQYF; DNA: TGCGCCAGCAGCCAAGGCTCGGACAGGGGAAACATTCAGTACTTC
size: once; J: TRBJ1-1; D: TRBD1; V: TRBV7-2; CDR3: CASSWGQVPGEAFF; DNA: TGTGCCAGCAGCTGGGGACAGGTACCGGGTGAAGCTTTCTTT
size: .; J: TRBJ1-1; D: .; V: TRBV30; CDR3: CAWSVGVGHTEAFF; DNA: TGTGCCTGGAGTGTAGGGGTAGGCCACACTGAAGCTTTCTTT
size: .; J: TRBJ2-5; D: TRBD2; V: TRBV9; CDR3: CASSVGLAGAQETQYF; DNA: TGTGCCAGCAGCGTAGGTCTAGCGGGGGCCCAAGAGACCCAGTACTTC
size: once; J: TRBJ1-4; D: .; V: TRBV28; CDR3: CASRGQGKTGREKLFF; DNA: TGTGCCAGCAGGGGCCAAGGGAAGACAGGTCGCGAAAAACTGTTTTTT
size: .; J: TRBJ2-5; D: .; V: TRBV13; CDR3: CASSLMEGAMETQYF; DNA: TGTGCCAGCAGCCTCATGGAGGGGGCAATGGAGACCCAGTACTTC
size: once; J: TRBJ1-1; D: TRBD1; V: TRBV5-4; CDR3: CASSSTGARTEAFF; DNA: TGTGCCAGCAGCTCGACAGGGGCGAGGACTGAAGCTTTCTTT
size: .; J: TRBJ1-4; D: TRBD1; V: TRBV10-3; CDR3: CAISESPPGQGNEKLFF; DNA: TGTGCCATCAGTGAGTCTCCCCCGGGACAGGGAAATGAAAAACTGTTTTTT
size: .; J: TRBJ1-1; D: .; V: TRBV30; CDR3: CAWSGSTDKNTEAFF; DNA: TGTGCCTGGAGTGGAAGCACAGACAAGAACACTGAAGCTTTCTTT
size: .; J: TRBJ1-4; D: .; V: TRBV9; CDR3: CASSVGVFGRGMNEKLFF; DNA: TGTGCCAGCAGCGTCGGAGTTTTCGGGAGGGGGATGAATGAAAAACTGTTTTTT
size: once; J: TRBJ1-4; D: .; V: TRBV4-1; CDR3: CASSQGSEKLFF; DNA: TGCGCCAGCAGCCAGGGGAGTGAAAAACTGTTTTTT
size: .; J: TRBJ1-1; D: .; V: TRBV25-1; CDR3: CASRNMNTEAFF; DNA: TGTGCCAGCAGGAACATGAACACTGAAGCTTTCTTT
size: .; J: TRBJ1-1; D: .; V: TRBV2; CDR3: CASSEGRLNEAFF; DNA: TGTGCCAGCAGTGAGGGCAGGCTCAATGAAGCTTTCTTT
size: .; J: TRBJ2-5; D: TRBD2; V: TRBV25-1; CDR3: CASSEIIAGATETQYF; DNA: TGTGCCAGCAGTGAGATAATAGCGGGAGCCACAGAGACCCAGTACTTC
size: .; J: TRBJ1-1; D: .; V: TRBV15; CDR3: CATSRRGRLNTEAFF; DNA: TGTGCCACCAGCAGAAGGGGTCGTCTTAACACTGAAGCTTTCTTT
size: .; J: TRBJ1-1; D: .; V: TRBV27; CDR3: CASSSPLRGKYTEAFF; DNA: TGTGCCAGCAGTTCACCCCTACGAGGGAAGTACACTGAAGCTTTCTTT
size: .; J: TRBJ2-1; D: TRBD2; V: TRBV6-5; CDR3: CASRRTSGGYTEQFF; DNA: TGTGCCAGCAGGCGGACTAGCGGGGGGTACACTGAGCAGTTCTTC
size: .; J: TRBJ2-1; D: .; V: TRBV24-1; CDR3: CATSDPITLNEQFF; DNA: TGTGCCACCAGTGACCCGATCACTCTTAACGAGCAGTTCTTC
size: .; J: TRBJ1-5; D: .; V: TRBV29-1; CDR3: CSVARALNQPQHF; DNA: TGCAGCGTCGCCCGAGCCCTCAATCAGCCCCAGCATTTT
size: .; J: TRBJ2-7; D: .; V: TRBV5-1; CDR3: CASSLVGGGEQYF; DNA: TGCGCCAGCAGCTTGGTGGGAGGGGGCGAGCAGTACTTC
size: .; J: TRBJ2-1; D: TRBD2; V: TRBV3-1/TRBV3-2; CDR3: CASSQGSGRGSNEQFF; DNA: TGTGCCAGCAGCCAAGGAAGCGGGAGGGGATCGAATGAGCAGTTCTTC
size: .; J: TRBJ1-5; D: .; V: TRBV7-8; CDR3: CASSPQGGAGNQPQHF; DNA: TGTGCCAGCAGCCCCCAGGGCGGGGCTGGCAATCAGCCCCAGCATTTT
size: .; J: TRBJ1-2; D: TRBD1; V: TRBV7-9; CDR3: CAIPDSGGPNYGYTF; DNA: TGTGCCATCCCAGACTCAGGGGGCCCGAACTATGGCTACACCTTC
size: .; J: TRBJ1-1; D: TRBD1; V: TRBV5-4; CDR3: CASTTGGHTEAFF; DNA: TGTGCCAGCACGACAGGGGGCCATACTGAAGCTTTCTTT
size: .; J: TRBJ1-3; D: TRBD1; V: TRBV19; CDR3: CASSGQGEVGNTIYF; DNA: TGTGCCAGTAGTGGACAGGGAGAAGTTGGAAACACCATATATTTT
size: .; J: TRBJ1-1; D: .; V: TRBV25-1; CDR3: CASSRYPGQAFF; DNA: TGTGCCAGCAGTCGATATCCGGGTCAAGCTTTCTTT
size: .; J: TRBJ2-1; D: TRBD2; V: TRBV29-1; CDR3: CSVDSGSSYNEQFF; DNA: TGCAGCGTTGACAGCGGGAGCTCCTACAATGAGCAGTTCTTC
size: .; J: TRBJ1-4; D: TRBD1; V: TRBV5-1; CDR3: CASSFGRGRTNEKLFF; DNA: TGCGCCAGCAGCTTTGGCAGGGGGCGAACTAATGAAAAACTGTTTTTT
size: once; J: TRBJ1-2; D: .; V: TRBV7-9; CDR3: CASSLVPASLDGYTF; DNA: TGTGCCAGCAGCTTAGTGCCAGCTAGTTTAGATGGCTACACCTTC
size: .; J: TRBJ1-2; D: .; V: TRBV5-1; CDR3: CASSLRSDYGYTF; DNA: TGCGCCAGCAGCTTGCGCAGCGACTATGGCTACACCTTC
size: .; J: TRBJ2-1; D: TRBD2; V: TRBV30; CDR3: CAWSLAGYNEQFF; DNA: TGTGCCTGGAGTCTAGCGGGATACAATGAGCAGTTCTTC
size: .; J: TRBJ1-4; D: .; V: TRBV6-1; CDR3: CASSDTGKALEKLFF; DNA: TGTGCCAGCAGTGATACAGGAAAGGCTTTGGAAAAACTGTTTTTT
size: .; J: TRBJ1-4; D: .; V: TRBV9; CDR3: CASSVGDATNEKLFF; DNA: TGTGCCAGCAGCGTCGGAGATGCAACTAATGAAAAACTGTTTTTT
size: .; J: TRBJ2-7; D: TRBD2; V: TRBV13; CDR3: CASSLGRGEREQYF; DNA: TGTGCCAGCAGCTTAGGCCGGGGGGAGAGGGAGCAGTACTTC
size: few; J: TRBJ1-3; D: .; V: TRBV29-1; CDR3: CSVAGFPGNTIYF; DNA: TGCAGCGTTGCAGGGTTCCCTGGAAACACCATATATTTT
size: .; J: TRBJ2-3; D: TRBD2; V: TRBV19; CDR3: CASSISSGSRPDTQYF; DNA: TGTGCCAGTAGTATATCTAGCGGGAGTAGGCCAGATACGCAGTATTTT
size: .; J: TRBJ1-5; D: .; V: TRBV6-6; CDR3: CASTSGQLNQPQHF; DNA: TGTGCCAGCACCTCCGGACAGCTCAATCAGCCCCAGCATTTT
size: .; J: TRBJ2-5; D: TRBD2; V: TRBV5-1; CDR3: CASTTSGQETQYF; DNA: TGCGCCAGCACGACTAGCGGCCAAGAGACCCAGTACTTC
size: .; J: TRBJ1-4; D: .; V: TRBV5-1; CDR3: CASSLRAGNEKLFF; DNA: TGCGCCAGCAGCTTGAGGGCAGGGAATGAAAAACTGTTTTTT
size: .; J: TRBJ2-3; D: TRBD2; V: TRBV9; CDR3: CASSVFPGGDTQYF; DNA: TGTGCCAGCAGCGTTTTTCCGGGGGGTGATACGCAGTATTTT